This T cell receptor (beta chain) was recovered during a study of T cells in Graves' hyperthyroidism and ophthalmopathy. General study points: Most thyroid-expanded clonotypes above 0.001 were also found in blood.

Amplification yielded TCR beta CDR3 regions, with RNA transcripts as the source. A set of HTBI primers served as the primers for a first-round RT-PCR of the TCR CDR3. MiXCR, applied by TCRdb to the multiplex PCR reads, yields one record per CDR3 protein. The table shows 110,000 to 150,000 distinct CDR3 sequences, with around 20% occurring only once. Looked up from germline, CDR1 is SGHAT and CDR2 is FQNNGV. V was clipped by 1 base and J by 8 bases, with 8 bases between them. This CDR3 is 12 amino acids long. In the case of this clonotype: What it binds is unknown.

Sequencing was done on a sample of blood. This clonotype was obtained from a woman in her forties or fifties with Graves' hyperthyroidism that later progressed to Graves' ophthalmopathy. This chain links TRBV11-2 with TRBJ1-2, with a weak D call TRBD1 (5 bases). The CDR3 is CASSLAGEGYTF. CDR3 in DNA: TGTGCCAGCAGCTTAGCGGGGGAGGGCTACACCTTC. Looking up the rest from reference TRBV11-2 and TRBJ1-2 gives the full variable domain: EAGVAQSPRYKIIEKRQSVAFWCNPISGHATLYWYQQILGQGPKLLIQFQNNGVVDDSQLPKDRFSAERLKGVDSTLKIQPAKLEDSAVYLCASSLAGEGYTFGSGTRLTVV.